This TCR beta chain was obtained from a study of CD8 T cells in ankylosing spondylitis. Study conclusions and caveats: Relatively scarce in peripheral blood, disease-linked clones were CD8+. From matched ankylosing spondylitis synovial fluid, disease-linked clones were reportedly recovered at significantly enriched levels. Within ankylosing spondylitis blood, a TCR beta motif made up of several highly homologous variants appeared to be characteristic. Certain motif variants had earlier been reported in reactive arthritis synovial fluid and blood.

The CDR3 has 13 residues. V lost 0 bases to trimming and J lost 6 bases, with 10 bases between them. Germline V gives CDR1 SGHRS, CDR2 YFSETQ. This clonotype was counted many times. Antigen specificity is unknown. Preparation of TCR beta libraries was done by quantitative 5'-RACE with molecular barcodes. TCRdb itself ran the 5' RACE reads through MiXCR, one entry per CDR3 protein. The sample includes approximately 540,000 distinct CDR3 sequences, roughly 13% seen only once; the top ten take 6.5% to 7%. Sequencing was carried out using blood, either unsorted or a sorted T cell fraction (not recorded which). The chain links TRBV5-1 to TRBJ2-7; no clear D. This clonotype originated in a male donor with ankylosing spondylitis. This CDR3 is CASSLASRSEQYV. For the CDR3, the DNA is TGCGCCAGCAGCTTGGCCAGTCGGAGCGAGCAGTACGTC.